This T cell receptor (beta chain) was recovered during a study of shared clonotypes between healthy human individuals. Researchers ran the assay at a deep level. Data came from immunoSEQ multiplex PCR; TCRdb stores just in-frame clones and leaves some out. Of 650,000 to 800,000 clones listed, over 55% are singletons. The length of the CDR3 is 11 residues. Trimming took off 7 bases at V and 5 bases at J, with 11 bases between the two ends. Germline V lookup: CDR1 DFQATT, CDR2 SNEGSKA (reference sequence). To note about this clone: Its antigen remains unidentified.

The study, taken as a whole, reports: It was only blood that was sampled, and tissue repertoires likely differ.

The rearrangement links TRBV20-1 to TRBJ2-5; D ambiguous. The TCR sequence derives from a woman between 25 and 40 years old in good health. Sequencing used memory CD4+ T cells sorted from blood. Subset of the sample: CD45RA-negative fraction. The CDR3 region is CSGLFSETQYF. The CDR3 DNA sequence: TGCAGTGGCCTCTTTTCCGAGACCCAGTACTTC.